Listed here is a single TCR beta chain. Its antigen is currently unknown. Treatment described: around 19 received Ad26.COV2.S at low or high dose, single or two shots; several received placebo; per-sample allocation not given. Specimen acquisition occurred on day 63 following the initial vaccine or placebo injection. At a Boston site, the person donating was an adult of 18-55 years. Built on an Ad26 vector, the vaccine expressed Wuhan-strain SARS-CoV-2 spike. The sample originates from a study of Ad26.COV2.S vaccination and SARS-CoV-2 variants. Whole-study context: Recipients of Ad26.COV2.S got it intramuscularly, once or twice 56 days apart. Findings and caveats of the study: There was reportedly substantial breadth in spike-specific CD8+ and CD4+ T cell responses after vaccination.

Data came from immunoSEQ multiplex PCR; TCRdb stores just in-frame clones and leaves some out. This sample has about 330,000 clones; about nine tenths occur once, and the top ten carry about 5%. This specimen consisted of peripheral blood, obtained in a trial of Ad26.COV2.S vaccine versus placebo. The clonotype comes from a person between 18 and 59 years old who received the Ad26.COV2.S COVID-19 vaccine or a placebo.

The CDR3 bases are TGTGCCAGCAGCCCACCCCGCACAACGAACTATGGCTACACCTTC. This encodes CASSPPRTTNYGYTF. The V gene is TRBV7-9, the J gene TRBJ1-2; no definite D call. CDR1 is SEHNR and CDR2 is FQNEAQ in the germline V gene (reference sequence). The length of the CDR3 is 15 residues. V was shortened by 5 bases and J by 2 bases, with 15 bases between the two germline ends.